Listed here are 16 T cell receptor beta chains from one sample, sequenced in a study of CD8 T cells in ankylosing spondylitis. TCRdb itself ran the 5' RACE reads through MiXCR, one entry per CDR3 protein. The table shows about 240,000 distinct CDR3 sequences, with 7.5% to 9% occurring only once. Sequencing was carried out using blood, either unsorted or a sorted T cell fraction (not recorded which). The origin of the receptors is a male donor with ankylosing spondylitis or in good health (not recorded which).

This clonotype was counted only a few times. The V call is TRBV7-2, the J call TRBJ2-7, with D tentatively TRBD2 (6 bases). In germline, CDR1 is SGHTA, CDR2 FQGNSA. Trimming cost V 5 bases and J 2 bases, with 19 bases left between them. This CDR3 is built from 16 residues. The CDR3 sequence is CASSEMVREKAYEQYF. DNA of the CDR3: TGTGCCAGCAGCGAAATGGTCCGGGAGAAGGCCTACGAGCAGTACTTC.

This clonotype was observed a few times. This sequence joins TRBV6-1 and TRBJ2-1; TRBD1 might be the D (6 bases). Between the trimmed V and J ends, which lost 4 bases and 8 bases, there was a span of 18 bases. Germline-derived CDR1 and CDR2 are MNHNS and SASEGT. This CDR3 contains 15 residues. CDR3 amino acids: CASSGLDSFGDEQFF. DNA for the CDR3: TGTGCCAGCAGTGGGCTGGACAGTTTCGGTGATGAGCAGTTCTTC.

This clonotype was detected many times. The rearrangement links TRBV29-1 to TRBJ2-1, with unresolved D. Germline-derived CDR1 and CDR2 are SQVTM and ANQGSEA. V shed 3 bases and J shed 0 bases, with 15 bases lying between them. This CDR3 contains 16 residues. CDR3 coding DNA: TGCAGCGTTGAGCCAACCGACTCCAGCTCCTACAATGAGCAGTTCTTC. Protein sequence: CSVEPTDSSSYNEQFF.

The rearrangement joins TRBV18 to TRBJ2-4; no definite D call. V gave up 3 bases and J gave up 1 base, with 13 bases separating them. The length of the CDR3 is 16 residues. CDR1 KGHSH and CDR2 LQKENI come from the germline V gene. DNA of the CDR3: TGTGCCAGCTCACCGGGGTTAACCTGGGCCAAAAACATTCAGTACTTC. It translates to CASSPGLTWAKNIQYF.

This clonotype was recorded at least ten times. CDR3 loop: CASSFGQDIQYF. CDR3 nucleotides: TGTGCCAGCAGCTTTGGACAAGACATTCAGTACTTC. This sequence joins TRBV7-2 and TRBJ2-4; D might be TRBD1 (5 bases). CDR3 size: 12 residues. Trimming stripped 3 bases from V and 8 bases from J, with 8 bases between. CDR1 and CDR2 from the germline V gene are SGHTA and FQGNSA.

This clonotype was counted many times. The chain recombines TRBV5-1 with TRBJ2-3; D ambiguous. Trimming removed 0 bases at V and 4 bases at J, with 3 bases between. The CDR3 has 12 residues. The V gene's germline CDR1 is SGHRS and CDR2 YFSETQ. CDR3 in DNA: TGCGCCAGCAGCTTGGCCTCAGATACGCAGTATTTT. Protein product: CASSLASDTQYF.

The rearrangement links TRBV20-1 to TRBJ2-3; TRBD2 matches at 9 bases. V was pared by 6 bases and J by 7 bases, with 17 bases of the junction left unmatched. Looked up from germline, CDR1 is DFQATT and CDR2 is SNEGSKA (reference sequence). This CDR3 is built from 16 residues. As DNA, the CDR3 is TGCAGTGCCCCGGCGTGGCGGGAGGGCCGGTCGAATACGCAGTATTTT. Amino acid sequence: CSAPAWREGRSNTQYF.

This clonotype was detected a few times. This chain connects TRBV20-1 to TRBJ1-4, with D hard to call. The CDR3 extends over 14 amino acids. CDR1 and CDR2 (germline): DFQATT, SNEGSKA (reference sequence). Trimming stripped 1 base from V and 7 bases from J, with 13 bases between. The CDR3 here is CSARARAYGEKLFF. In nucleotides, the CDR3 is TGCAGTGCTAGAGCCCGGGCGTACGGTGAAAAACTGTTTTTT.

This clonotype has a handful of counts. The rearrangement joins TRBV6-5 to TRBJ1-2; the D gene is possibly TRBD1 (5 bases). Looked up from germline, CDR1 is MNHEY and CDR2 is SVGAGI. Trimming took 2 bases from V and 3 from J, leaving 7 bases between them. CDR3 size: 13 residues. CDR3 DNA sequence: TGTGCCAGCAGTTACGGCAGGGACTATGGCTACACCTTC. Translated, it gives CASSYGRDYGYTF.

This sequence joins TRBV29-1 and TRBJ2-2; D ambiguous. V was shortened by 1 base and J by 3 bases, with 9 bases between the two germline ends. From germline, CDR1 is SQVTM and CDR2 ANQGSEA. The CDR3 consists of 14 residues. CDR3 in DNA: TGCAGCGTTGAAGCGGGCCGGGACACCGGGGAGCTGTTTTTT. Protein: CSVEAGRDTGELFF.

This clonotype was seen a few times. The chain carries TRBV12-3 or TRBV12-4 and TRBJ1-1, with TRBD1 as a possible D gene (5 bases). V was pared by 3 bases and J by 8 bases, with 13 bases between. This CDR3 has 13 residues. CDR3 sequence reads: CASSFLTQGEAFF. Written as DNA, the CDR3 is TGTGCCAGCAGTTTTCTCACCCAGGGAGAAGCTTTCTTT.

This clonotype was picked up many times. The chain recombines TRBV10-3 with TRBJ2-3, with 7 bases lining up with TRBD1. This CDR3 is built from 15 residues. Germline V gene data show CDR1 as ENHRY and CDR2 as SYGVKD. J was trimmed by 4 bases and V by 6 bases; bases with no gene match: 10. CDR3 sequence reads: CAISPSYDRADTQYF. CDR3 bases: TGTGCCATCAGCCCTTCCTACGACAGGGCAGATACGCAGTATTTT.

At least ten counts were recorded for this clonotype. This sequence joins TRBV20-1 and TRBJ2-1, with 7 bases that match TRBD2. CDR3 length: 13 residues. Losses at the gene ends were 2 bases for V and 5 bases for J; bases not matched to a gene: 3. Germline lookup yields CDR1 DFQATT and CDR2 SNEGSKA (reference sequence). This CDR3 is CSARKRGHNEQFF. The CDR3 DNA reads TGCAGTGCTAGAAAGCGGGGCCACAATGAGCAGTTCTTC.

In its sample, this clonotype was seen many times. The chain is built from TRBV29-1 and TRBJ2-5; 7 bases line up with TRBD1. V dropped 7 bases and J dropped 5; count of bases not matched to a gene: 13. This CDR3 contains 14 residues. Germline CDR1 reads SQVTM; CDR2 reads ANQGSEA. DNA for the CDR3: TGCAGCGCTTGGAGCGACAGGGCTCTCGAGACCCAGTACTTC. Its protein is CSAWSDRALETQYF. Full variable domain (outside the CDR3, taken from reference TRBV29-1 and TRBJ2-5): SAVISQKPSRDICQRGTSLTIQCQVDSQVTMMFWYRQQPGQSLTLIATANQGSEATYESGFVIDKFPISRPNLTFSTLTVSNMSPEDSSIYLCSAWSDRALETQYFGPGTRLLVL.

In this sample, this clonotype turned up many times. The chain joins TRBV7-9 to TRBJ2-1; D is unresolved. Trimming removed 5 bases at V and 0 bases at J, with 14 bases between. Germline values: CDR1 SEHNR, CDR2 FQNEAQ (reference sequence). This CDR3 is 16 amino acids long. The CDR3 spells CASSPRILSSYNEQFF. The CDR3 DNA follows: TGTGCCAGCAGCCCACGGATCCTCAGCTCCTACAATGAGCAGTTCTTC. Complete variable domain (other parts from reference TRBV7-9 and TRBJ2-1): DTGVSQNPRHKITKRGQNVTFRCDPISEHNRLYWYRQTLGQGPEFLTYFQNEAQLEKSRLLSDRFSAERPKGSFSTLEIQRTEQGDSAMYLCASSPRILSSYNEQFFGPGTRLTVL.

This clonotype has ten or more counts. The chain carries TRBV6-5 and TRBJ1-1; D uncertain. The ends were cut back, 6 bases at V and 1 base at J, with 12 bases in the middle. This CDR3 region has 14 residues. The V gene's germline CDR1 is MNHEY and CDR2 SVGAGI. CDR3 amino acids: CASSLQPQNTEAFF. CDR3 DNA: TGTGCCAGCAGCTTACAACCTCAGAACACTGAAGCTTTCTTT.